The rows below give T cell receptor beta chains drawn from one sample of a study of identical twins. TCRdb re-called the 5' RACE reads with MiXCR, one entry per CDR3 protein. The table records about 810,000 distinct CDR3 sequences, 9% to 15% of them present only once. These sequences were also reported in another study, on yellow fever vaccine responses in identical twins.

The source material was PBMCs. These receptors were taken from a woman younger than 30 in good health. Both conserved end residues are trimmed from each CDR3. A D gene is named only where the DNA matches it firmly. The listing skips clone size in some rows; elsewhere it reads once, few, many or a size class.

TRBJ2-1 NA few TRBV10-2 ASSDPFTGESYNEQF
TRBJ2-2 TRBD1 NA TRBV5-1 ASSRVGTANTGELF
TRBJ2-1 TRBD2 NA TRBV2 ASRLLAGGHNEQF
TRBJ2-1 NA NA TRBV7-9 ASSAGINEQF
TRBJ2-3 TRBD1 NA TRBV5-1 ASSLGGVLADTQY
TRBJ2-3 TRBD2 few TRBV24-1 ATSDAISGRAVNTQY
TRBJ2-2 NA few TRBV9 ASSVGFGELF
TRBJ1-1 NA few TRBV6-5 ASSYSSENTEAF
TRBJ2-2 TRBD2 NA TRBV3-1 ASSKEGGLAGVAGELF
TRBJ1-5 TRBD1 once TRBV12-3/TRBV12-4 ASSRTGYHQPQH
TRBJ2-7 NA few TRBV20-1 SASKYSYEQY
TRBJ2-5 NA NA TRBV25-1 ASSPPRTFQETQY
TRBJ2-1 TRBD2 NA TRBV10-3 AISERTSGEYNEQF
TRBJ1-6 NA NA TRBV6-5 ASSYSVIDSPLH
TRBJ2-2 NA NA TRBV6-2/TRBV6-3 ASSYARETGELF
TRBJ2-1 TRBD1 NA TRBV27 ASSTPTGGMIKQF
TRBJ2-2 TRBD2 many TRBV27 ASSFSLAGTGELF
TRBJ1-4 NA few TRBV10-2 ASSEVGRDGEKLF